Listed below are T cell receptor beta chains from one sample, sequenced in a study of CD8+ T cells in alopecia areata. The assay was immunoSEQ multiplex PCR, and TCRdb's table has in-frame clones only and misses some. This sample has tens of thousands of clones, with more than 55% found just once. The sequenced sample was NKG2D-high CD8+ T cells sorted from blood. These receptors were taken from a human donor with alopecia areata. The CDR3 runs from the conserved cysteine through the conserved F or W.

TRBJ2-3	TRBV2	CASPAEVADTQYF
TRBJ2-5	TRBV2	CATRPGLVETQYF
TRBJ2-7	TRBV29-1	CSVLPYGNYEQYF
TRBJ2-3	TRBV29-1	CSVGTTQYF
TRBJ1-1	TRBV30	CAWSVARGTEAFF
TRBJ2-1	TRBV19	CASSPRTYNEQFF
TRBJ2-7	TRBV29-1	CSAGGTGLYEQYF
TRBJ2-5	TRBV27	CASSLAGDQETQYF
TRBJ2-1	TRBV19	CASSSASYNEQFF
TRBJ2-1	TRBV29-1	CSVAGEVHLHEQFF
TRBJ2-5	TRBV25-1	CASSDGTQYF
TRBJ2-5	TRBV7-2	CASSPLQRGGRETQYF
TRBJ2-4	TRBV23-1	CASSQSGQAGGDIQYF
TRBJ2-1	TRBV5-1	CASSFAGGEQFF
TRBJ1-1	TRBV25-1	CASSLGEVAFF
TRBJ2-7	TRBV30	CAWSVRPSGEYEQYF
TRBJ2-1	TRBV27	CASSLSRNNEQFF
TRBJ2-7	TRBV11-2	CASSLSDRGHEQYF
TRBJ2-7	TRBV7-9	CASSLAQGHEQYF
TRBJ2-4	TRBV28	CASSPLSRNSKNIQYF
TRBJ1-5	TRBV7-9	CASSKSTGYQPQHF
TRBJ2-1	TRBV14	CASSQVIMGNEQFF
TRBJ2-3	TRBV19	CASRLSDTQYF
TRBJ2-5	TRBV7-9	CASSLGGTGPETQYF
TRBJ2-7	TRBV5-1	CASSLRQGMKTYEQYF
TRBJ2-5	TRBV5-4	CASSSRGGGTETQYF
TRBJ2-3	TRBV4-1	CASSQFIAADTQYF
TRBJ2-7	TRBV7-9	CASSPSWEQYF
TRBJ2-5	TRBV7-9	CASSFASQPETQYF
TRBJ2-3	TRBV4-1	CASSQAGGKDTQYF
TRBJ2-7	TRBV7-9	CASSSRDRVYEQYF
TRBJ1-1	TRBV13	CASRYNHDFTEAFF
TRBJ2-7	TRBV4-1	CASRGADRAPGITTYEQYF
TRBJ2-5	TRBV19	CASSMGWETQYF
TRBJ2-7	TRBV27	CASSGGNYEQYF
TRBJ2-3	TRBV29-1	CSVVMTDTQYF
TRBJ2-1	TRBV15	CATSSPGGSYNEQFF
TRBJ2-7	TRBV7-9	CASSTVPGSYEQYF
TRBJ2-1	TRBV2	CASSELTSYNEQFF
TRBJ2-2	TRBV29-1	CSVGVTGELFF
TRBJ2-1	TRBV6-5	CASSYLGGLYNEQFF
TRBJ2-3	TRBV7-9	CASSLDVRAYTDTQYF
TRBJ2-1	TRBV19	CASSMDSRNEQFF
TRBJ2-7	TRBV4-1	CASSPGQGAGEQYF
TRBJ1-3	TRBV6-6	CASVGGNTIYF
TRBJ1-1	TRBV16	CTSGAPEAFF
TRBJ2-7	TRBV5-1	CASGGSAPYEQYF
TRBJ2-7	TRBV27	CASSLTQGYEQYF
.	TRBV30	CAWSVPRRQSGNEQYF
TRBJ2-7	TRBV6-5	CASSSQGSAYEQYF
TRBJ2-1	TRBV2	CAGGLAVYNEQFF
TRBJ2-2	TRBV5-1	CASSLVGSGELFF
TRBJ2-7	TRBV4-1	CASSQVAGAGYEQYF
TRBJ1-1	TRBV27	CASSSGLLNTEAFF
TRBJ1-1	TRBV5-4	CASSLPPNTEAFF
TRBJ2-7	TRBV4-1	CASSQEDWAEQYF
TRBJ2-5	TRBV7-9	CASSSSPGQETQYF
TRBJ2-7	TRBV5-1	CASSLETGMAEQYF
TRBJ1-2	TRBV6-5	CASSYLTGPIYGYTF
TRBJ2-1	TRBV6-6	CASNDPGTEYEQFF